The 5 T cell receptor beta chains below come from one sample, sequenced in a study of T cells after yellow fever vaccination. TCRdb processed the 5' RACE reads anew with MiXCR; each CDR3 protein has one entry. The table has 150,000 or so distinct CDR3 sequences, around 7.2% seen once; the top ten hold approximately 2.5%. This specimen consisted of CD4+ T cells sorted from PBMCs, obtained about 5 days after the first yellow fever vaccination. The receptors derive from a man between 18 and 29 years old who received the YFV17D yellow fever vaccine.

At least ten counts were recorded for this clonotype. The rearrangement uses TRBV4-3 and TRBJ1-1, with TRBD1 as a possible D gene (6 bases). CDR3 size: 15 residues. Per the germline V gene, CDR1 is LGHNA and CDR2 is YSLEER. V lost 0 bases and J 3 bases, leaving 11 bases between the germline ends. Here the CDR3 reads CASSQDIGGDTEAFF. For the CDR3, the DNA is TGCGCCAGCAGCCAAGATATAGGGGGGGACACTGAAGCTTTCTTT.

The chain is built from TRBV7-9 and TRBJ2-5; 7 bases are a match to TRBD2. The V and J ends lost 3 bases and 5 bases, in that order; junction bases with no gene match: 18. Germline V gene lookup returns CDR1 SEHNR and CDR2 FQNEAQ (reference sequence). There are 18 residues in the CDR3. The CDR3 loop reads CASSFFIGGLGSVETQYF. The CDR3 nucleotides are TGTGCCAGCAGCTTCTTCATAGGAGGACTAGGGAGTGTCGAGACCCAGTACTTC.

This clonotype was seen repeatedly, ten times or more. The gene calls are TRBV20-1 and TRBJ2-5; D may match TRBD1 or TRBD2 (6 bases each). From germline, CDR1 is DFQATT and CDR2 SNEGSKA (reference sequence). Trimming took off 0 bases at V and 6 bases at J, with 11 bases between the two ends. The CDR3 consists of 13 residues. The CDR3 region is CSAREGGPKTQYF. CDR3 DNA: TGCAGTGCTAGAGAGGGGGGCCCGAAGACCCAGTACTTC.

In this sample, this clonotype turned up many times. In DNA, the CDR3 is TGTGCCATCTCGGTCGGGGGTGGCTACACCTTC. It encodes CAISVGGGYTF. This chain uses TRBV7-2 with TRBJ1-2; TRBD1 might be the D (5 bases). V was clipped by 10 bases and J by 7 bases, with 13 bases between them. Germline V gives CDR1 SGHTA, CDR2 FQGNSA. The CDR3 has 11 amino acids.

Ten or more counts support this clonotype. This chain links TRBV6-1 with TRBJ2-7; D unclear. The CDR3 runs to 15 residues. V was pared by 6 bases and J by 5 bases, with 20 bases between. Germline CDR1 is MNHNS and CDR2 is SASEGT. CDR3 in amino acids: CASSQVGYPPDEQYF. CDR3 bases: TGTGCCAGCAGCCAGGTTGGGTATCCGCCGGACGAGCAGTACTTC.